Sequencing of this T cell receptor beta chain was carried out in a study of blood T cell repertoires in COVID-19. Study information: Acute-phase and convalescent COVID-19 samples originated in the United States, Italy and Spain.

In the original processing: Amplification with reference gene primers provided the estimates of nucleated cell counts. Only in-frame clones appear in the TCRdb table, and some are missing; sequencing was by immunoSEQ multiplex PCR. D and trimming come from the DNA, and the V and J calls and clone size come from that table. Altogether about 170,000 clones are present, 89% being singletons, with the ten largest covering less than 0.85%. V lost 4 bases and J lost 2, with 10 bases in between. The CDR3 is made up of 14 amino acids. Germline loops: CDR1 SGHNT, CDR2 YENEEA. The study drew participants aged about 18 to 89 years from 20 to 30 US areas. Researchers sorted participants into cohorts using their self-reported clinical history.

V gene TRBV11-3 combines with J gene TRBJ2-3; weak D call: TRBD1 (6 bases). This TCR came from a woman under 30 who had recovered from COVID-19. Specimen: PBMCs or T cells enriched from blood (not recorded which). For the CDR3, the DNA is TGTGCCAGCAGCTCGGGACATTCCACAGATACGCAGTATTTT. Translating gives CASSSGHSTDTQYF.